These T cell receptor beta chains were read from a single sample in a study of CD8 T cells in Susac syndrome. TCRdb independently ran MiXCR on the immunoSEQ multiplex PCR reads; one entry per CDR3 protein. The data contain 110,000 to 150,000 distinct CDR3 sequences, about 94% of them seen just once; the ten biggest clones take up around 0.08%. Sequences were obtained from CD4+ T cells from PBMCs. The receptors come from a human donor with Susac syndrome. CDR3s include the opening cysteine and the closing phenylalanine or tryptophan. D genes are given only for firm matches. Expanded clones are given a class, and other clones once, few, many or no size at all.

CDR3nt,CDR3aa,j_gene,abundance,v_gene,d_gene
TGTGCCATCAGTGAGTATAAGGACAATGAGCAGTTCTTC,CAISEYKDNEQFF,TRBJ2-1,once,TRBV10-3,.
TGCGCCAGCAGCTCCGGGGATCGCAATCAGCCCCAGCATTTT,CASSSGDRNQPQHF,TRBJ1-5,.,TRBV5-1,.
TGCGCCAGCAGCCAAGACGAGTACTATGGCTACACCTTC,CASSQDEYYGYTF,TRBJ1-2,.,TRBV4-1,.
TGTGCCAGCAGCCATATGTCTTGGGAGCTGTTTTTT,CASSHMSWELFF,TRBJ2-2,.,TRBV7-9,.
TGCAGTGCTCGAGACGGAAACACTGAAGCTTTCTTT,CSARDGNTEAFF,TRBJ1-1,.,TRBV20-1,.
TGTGCTAGTGGAACCGACAGAGGGATTCAGTACTTC,CASGTDRGIQYF,TRBJ2-4,.,TRBV12-5,.
TGCAGCGTCAACCGGGACGGGGGCATTCAGTACTTC,CSVNRDGGIQYF,TRBJ2-4,.,TRBV29-1,.
TGTGCCAGCAGGCTCCGTCGACTAGCGAGGACAGATACGCAGTATTTT,CASRLRRLARTDTQYF,TRBJ2-3,.,TRBV28,TRBD2
TGCGCCAGCAGCGTGGACGGATACCAAGAGACCCAGTACTTC,CASSVDGYQETQYF,TRBJ2-5,once,TRBV5-1,.
TGTGCCAGTAGTATCCCCCCGTACAATGAGCAGTTCTTC,CASSIPPYNEQFF,TRBJ2-1,.,TRBV19,.
TGTGCCAGCAGTGATGAATCGCGGGGGAAGCAGTTCTTC,CASSDESRGKQFF,TRBJ2-1,.,TRBV2,TRBD2
TGTGCCAGCAGTCAAACAGGGGCTGGCTACACCTTC,CASSQTGAGYTF,TRBJ1-2,.,TRBV3-1,TRBD1
TGCAGTGCTAGGTTCCGCGCGGAAGGCTACACCTTC,CSARFRAEGYTF,TRBJ1-2,.,TRBV20-1,.
TGTGCCAGCAGCTTAGGCCCTAGCGGGAGTATTGAGCAGTTCTTC,CASSLGPSGSIEQFF,TRBJ2-1,.,TRBV13,TRBD2
TGTGCCAGCAGTATTCAACAGGGAATGGACAATCAGCCCCAGCATTTT,CASSIQQGMDNQPQHF,TRBJ1-5,.,TRBV28,.
TGTGCCACCAGCAGGGGAAGTGGGGAATCCGAGACCCAGTACTTC,CATSRGSGESETQYF,TRBJ2-5,.,TRBV15,.
TGCGCCAGCAGCCAAGAGGACAGGGAGAACACTGAAGCTTTCTTT,CASSQEDRENTEAFF,TRBJ1-1,.,TRBV4-1,TRBD1
TGTGCCAGCAGCCAAGCGGTCCCGACAGGCCAAGAGACCCAGTACTTC,CASSQAVPTGQETQYF,TRBJ2-5,.,TRBV4-2,.
TGTGCCAGCTTCCTCTATGGCTACACCTTC,CASFLYGYTF,TRBJ1-2,.,TRBV19,.
TGTGCCAGCAGCTTTACAGGCATGAGCGGCTACACCTTC,CASSFTGMSGYTF,TRBJ1-2,.,TRBV5-6,.
TGTGCCAGCAGTGTAGGGGGTTCCTACAATGAGCAGTTCTTC,CASSVGGSYNEQFF,TRBJ2-1,.,TRBV25-1,.
TGCAGCGCCCGACGGGGGGGGACAGGGTATTTGGATGAGCAGTTCTTC,CSARRGGTGYLDEQFF,TRBJ2-1,.,TRBV29-1,.
TGTGCCTGGAGTGCAGCGGGACCTTCCACCGAGCAGTACTTC,CAWSAAGPSTEQYF,TRBJ2-7,.,TRBV30,TRBD2
TGTGCCAGCAGTTTCACCGGACAGGGCCCTAATGAAAAACTGTTTTTT,CASSFTGQGPNEKLFF,TRBJ1-4,.,TRBV4-2,TRBD1
TGTGCCACCAGCAGAGATAGGGGGACTATCCTAAAAGCTTTCTTT,CATSRDRGTILKAFF,TRBJ1-1,.,TRBV15,.
TGTGCCAGCAGTGATACTGGGGGCAATCAGCCCCAGCATTTT,CASSDTGGNQPQHF,TRBJ1-5,.,TRBV12-3/TRBV12-4,.
TGTGCCACCAGTGATTTGAAGGGGACTAGCGGACAAGAGACCCAGTACTTC,CATSDLKGTSGQETQYF,TRBJ2-5,once,TRBV24-1,TRBD2
TGTGCCAGCAGCTCGTTACAGGGGGCGAACAATGAGCAGTTCTTC,CASSSLQGANNEQFF,TRBJ2-1,.,TRBV11-2,TRBD1
TGTGCCAGCAGCCGGGACCTGAACACTGAAGCTTTCTTT,CASSRDLNTEAFF,TRBJ1-1,.,TRBV14,.
TGTGCCAGCAGCGATAATATGGCGGCGTTCAACCACAATGAGCAGTTCTTC,CASSDNMAAFNHNEQFF,TRBJ2-1,.,TRBV6-1,.
TGCGCCAGCAGCCAAGTGAGTAGCGGAAGCTCCTACAATGAGCAGTTCTTC,CASSQVSSGSSYNEQFF,TRBJ2-1,.,TRBV4-1,.
TGTGCCAGCAGCTTCTCGAATAGCGAGCAGTACTTC,CASSFSNSEQYF,TRBJ2-7,.,TRBV7-2,.
TGTGCCAGCAGTCCTTTAGCGGGAAAGGCGACCGGGGAGCTGTTTTTT,CASSPLAGKATGELFF,TRBJ2-2,.,TRBV27,TRBD2
TGCAGCGTTGTTCTAGCGATCACAGATACGCAGTATTTT,CSVVLAITDTQYF,TRBJ2-3,few,TRBV29-1,.
TGTGCCAGCAGTTTAGTATCCAGGGGATATGGCTACACCTTC,CASSLVSRGYGYTF,TRBJ1-2,.,TRBV27,.
TGCAGTGCCAAGAGGACAGGGAGTTCTTATGGCTACACCTTC,CSAKRTGSSYGYTF,TRBJ1-2,.,TRBV20-1,TRBD1
TGTGCCAGCAGTCTCATAGATACGCAGTATTTT,CASSLIDTQYF,TRBJ2-3,.,TRBV14,.
TGCAGTGCTAGAAAGCAGGGGATTCATGGCTACACCTTC,CSARKQGIHGYTF,TRBJ1-2,.,TRBV20-1,.
TGCAGTGCTAGAGATTGGGCGACTAATGAAAAACTGTTTTTT,CSARDWATNEKLFF,TRBJ1-4,.,TRBV20-1,.
TGCAGTGCTAAAGGGTTAGGTTCACCCCTCCACTTT,CSAKGLGSPLHF,TRBJ1-6,.,TRBV20-1,.
TGTGCCAGCAGTATCAGACAGGGTTATGAGCAGTTCTTC,CASSIRQGYEQFF,TRBJ2-1,.,TRBV27,TRBD1
TGTGCCAGCCGATGGGGACTATACAATGAGCAGTTCTTC,CASRWGLYNEQFF,TRBJ2-1,.,TRBV28,TRBD2